The 22 T cell receptor beta chains below all came from one sample that was sequenced in a study of Ad26.COV2.S vaccination and SARS-CoV-2 variants. The repertoire was sequenced with immunoSEQ multiplex PCR; TCRdb's copy has only in-frame clones and lacks some. The data show fewer than 55,000 clones, 65% to 90% seen once. The sample consisted of peripheral blood, taken after recovery from COVID-19. The receptors stem from a human donor who had recovered from COVID-19.

The rearrangement links TRBV27 to TRBJ1-4, with a possible D match to TRBD1 (5 bases). Germline CDR1 is MNHEY and CDR2 is SMNVEV (reference sequence). This CDR3 has 14 residues. V shed 6 bases and J shed 7 bases, with 15 bases lying between them. The CDR3 here is CASRHGGDGEKLFF. The CDR3 DNA reads TGTGCCAGCAGACACGGCGGGGACGGTGAAAAACTGTTTTTT. The full variable domain, with the rest looked up from reference TRBV27 and TRBJ1-4, is EAQVTQNPRYLITVTGKKLTVTCSQNMNHEYMSWYRQDPGLGLRQIYYSMNVEVTDKGDVPEGYKVSRKEKRNFPLILESPSPNQTSLYFCASRHGGDGEKLFFGSGTQLSVL.

The chain combines TRBV24-1 with TRBJ2-1, with D unclear. Germline values: CDR1 KGHDR, CDR2 SFDVKD. Trimming stripped 4 bases from V and 0 bases from J, with 12 bases between. CDR3 length equals 16 residues. The CDR3 sequence: CATSDIRSSSYNEQFF. CDR3 DNA sequence: TGTGCCACCAGTGACATCAGGTCGAGCTCCTACAATGAGCAGTTCTTC.

The rearrangement joins TRBV6-6 to TRBJ2-5, with 7 bases identical to TRBD1. With 2 bases clipped from V and 2 bases from J, the junction kept 2 bases outside the gene matches. CDR1 MNHNY and CDR2 SVGAGI come from the germline V gene (reference sequence). The CDR3 length is 14 residues. In DNA, the CDR3 is TGTGCCAGCAGTTACCCGGGACAGCAAGAGACCCAGTACTTC. Protein sequence: CASSYPGQQETQYF.

The rearrangement uses TRBV3-1 (or the pseudogene TRBV3-2) and TRBJ2-2, with 7 bases lining up with TRBD2. The CDR3 consists of 14 residues. The J segment lost 4 bases and the V segment lost 4 bases, leaving 3 bases of the junction unmatched. The germline gives CDR1 LGHDT, CDR2 YNNKEL (reference sequence). CDR3 protein: CASSRGLVTGELFF. The CDR3, as DNA: TGTGCCAGCAGCCGCGGACTAGTCACCGGGGAGCTGTTTTTT.

V gene TRBV27 combines with J gene TRBJ2-7; D may be TRBD2 (6 bases). The CDR3 sequence is 14 residues long. Trimming removed 4 bases from V and 4 bases from J, with 14 bases in between. The germline CDR1 and CDR2 sequences are MNHEY and SMNVEV (reference sequence). The DNA for the CDR3 is TGTGCCAGCAGTTCCTCGGGAGCCGCGTACGAGCAGTACGTC. Residues: CASSSSGAAYEQYV.

The V call is TRBV10-3, the J call TRBJ2-7; unclear D gene. Between the trimmed V and J ends, which lost 0 bases and 3 bases, there was a span of 9 bases. In germline, CDR1 is ENHRY, CDR2 SYGVKD. CDR3 length equals 14 residues. CDR3 nucleotides: TGTGCCATCAGTGAGTCGACTCGAGTCTACGAGCAGTACTTC. Its translation: CAISESTRVYEQYF.

The gene calls are TRBV12-3 or TRBV12-4 and TRBJ2-2; D not resolved. With 0 bases removed from V and 9 bases from J, the gap between germline ends came to 5 bases. The CDR3 totals 12 residues. The CDR3 loop reads CASSLAARELFF. In DNA form, the CDR3 reads TGTGCCAGCAGTTTAGCGGCCCGGGAGCTGTTTTTT.

The V call is TRBV28, the J call TRBJ2-1; the match to TRBD2 covers 8 bases. This CDR3 is 15 amino acids long. CDR1 is MDHEN, CDR2 SYDVKM, per germline. V gave up 6 bases and J gave up 7 bases; unmatched junction bases: 11. Here the CDR3 DNA reads TGTGCCAGCAGCCCCCTTTTGACGGGGGGGAATGAGCAGTTCTTC. Residues: CASSPLLTGGNEQFF.

The rearrangement joins TRBV7-3 to TRBJ1-2; D possibly corresponds to TRBD1 (5 bases). The V end was cut by 3 bases, the J end by 0 bases, with 8 bases between. CDR1 SGHTA and CDR2 FQGTGA come from the germline V gene. The CDR3 covers 14 residues. CDR3 region: CASSLGPSNYGYTF. CDR3 bases: TGTGCCAGCAGCTTGGGACCCTCTAACTATGGCTACACCTTC.

V usage is TRBV28 and J usage is TRBJ1-3; the D is unclear. The CDR3 is 15 amino acids. V lost 8 bases to trimming and J lost 0 bases, with 14 bases between them. Germline V gene sequence: CDR1 MDHEN, CDR2 SYDVKM. CDR3 in amino acids: CASSTGGYSGNTIYF. The CDR3 region has the DNA TGTGCCAGCTCCACCGGCGGTTACTCTGGAAACACCATATATTTT. The full variable domain, its missing parts supplied by reference TRBV28 and TRBJ1-3, is DVKVTQSSRYLVKRTGEKVFLECVQDMDHENMFWYRQDPGLGLRLIYFSYDVKMKEKGDIPEGYSVSREKKERFSLILESASTNQTSMYLCASSTGGYSGNTIYFGEGSWLTVV.

This chain links TRBV6-5 with TRBJ2-1; TRBD1 matches at 8 bases. The CDR3 totals 16 residues. The J segment lost 4 bases and the V segment lost 1 base, leaving 6 bases of the junction unmatched. Germline CDR1 reads MNHEY; CDR2 reads SVGAGI. CDR3 region: CASSYLQGEGYNEQFF. The CDR3 coding sequence is TGTGCCAGCAGTTACTTACAGGGGGAAGGGTACAATGAGCAGTTCTTC.

The rearrangement joins TRBV19 to TRBJ1-1, with D uncertain. From germline, CDR1 is LNHDA and CDR2 SQIVND (reference sequence). The CDR3 contains 14 residues. Trimming left V 7 bases short and J 0 bases short, with 12 bases between. The CDR3 coding sequence is TGTGCCAGTAATCTTCGTGGGGTGAACACTGAAGCTTTCTTT. It yields the protein CASNLRGVNTEAFF.

V gene TRBV18 combines with J gene TRBJ1-2; perhaps TRBD1 as D (5 bases). Germline V gene data show CDR1 as KGHSH and CDR2 as LQKENI. The CDR3 is 14 amino acids. Trimming cost V 3 bases and J 1 base, with 9 bases left between them. The CDR3 nucleotides read TGTGCCAGCTCACCCCCGGGACTTAACTATGGCTACACCTTC. Translation gives CASSPPGLNYGYTF.

The chain is built from TRBV29-1 and TRBJ2-5; D gene unclear. The V gene lost 5 bases and the J gene lost 5 bases, with 12 bases spanning the gap. CDR3 length: 12 amino acids. Germline lookup yields CDR1 SQVTM and CDR2 ANQGSEA. The DNA of the CDR3 is TGCAGCGTTAGTTTGGGGTTGGAGACCCAGTACTTC. Its protein product is CSVSLGLETQYF. The full variable domain, completed using reference TRBV29-1 and TRBJ2-5, is SAVISQKPSRDICQRGTSLTIQCQVDSQVTMMFWYRQQPGQSLTLIATANQGSEATYESGFVIDKFPISRPNLTFSTLTVSNMSPEDSSIYLCSVSLGLETQYFGPGTRLLVL.

This chain connects TRBV6-5 to TRBJ1-1; no reliable D call. V was pared by 6 bases and J by 3 bases, with 14 bases between. This CDR3 comprises 14 residues. CDR1 is MNHEY and CDR2 is SVGAGI in the germline V gene. Here the CDR3 DNA reads TGTGCCAGCAGGATGTCAAGAGGGTACACTGAAGCTTTCTTT. Protein: CASRMSRGYTEAFF.

This clone has a handful of counts. The rearrangement uses TRBV7-3 and TRBJ2-2, with D hard to call. Germline V lookup: CDR1 SGHTA, CDR2 FQGTGA. V lost 5 bases and J 0 bases, leaving 7 bases between the germline ends. This CDR3 is built from 14 residues. In DNA, the CDR3 is TGTGCCAGCAGCCCCGATGCGAACACCGGGGAGCTGTTTTTT. The encoded protein is CASSPDANTGELFF. The full variable domain, with the rest looked up from reference TRBV7-3 and TRBJ2-2, is GAGVSQTPSNKVTEKGKYVELRCDPISGHTALYWYRQSLGQGPEFLIYFQGTGAADDSGLPNDRFFAVRPEGSVSTLKIQRTERGDSAVYLCASSPDANTGELFFGEGSRLTVL.

The rearrangement joins TRBV12-3 or TRBV12-4 to TRBJ1-4, with unresolved D. This CDR3 contains 13 residues. Between the trimmed V and J ends, which lost 6 bases and 7 bases, there was a span of 12 bases. CDR3 amino acids: CASSPLRVEKLFF. For the CDR3, the DNA is TGTGCCAGCAGCCCCCTTCGTGTTGAAAAACTGTTTTTT.

The DNA for the CDR3 is TGTGCCAGCCTTTCCCGGGGTACATCCTATAATTCACCCCTCCACTTT. Residues: CASLSRGTSYNSPLHF. The genes are TRBV27 and TRBJ1-6; D unclear. CDR3 size: 16 residues. V was shortened by 8 bases and J by 1 base, with 15 bases between the two germline ends. The germline gives CDR1 MNHEY, CDR2 SMNVEV (reference sequence).

V and J are TRBV2 and TRBJ2-5, with 7 nucleotides matching TRBD2. V lost 3 bases to trimming and J lost 5 bases; unmatched junction nucleotides: 6. Per germline, CDR1 SNHLY and CDR2 FYNNEI. This CDR3 contains 14 residues. The CDR3 is CASSDRTSGETQYF. Written as DNA, the CDR3 is TGTGCCAGCAGTGACCGGACTAGTGGGGAGACCCAGTACTTC.

The chain employs TRBV24-1 and TRBJ2-7; TRBD2 aligns across 9 bases. This CDR3 is built from 11 residues. From germline, CDR1 is KGHDR and CDR2 SFDVKD. The ends lost 5 bases at V and 9 bases at J; junction bases unmatched: 1. This chain's CDR3 is CATSGSGRQYF. Written as DNA, the CDR3 is TGTGCCACCAGTGGTAGCGGGAGGCAGTACTTC.

The chain employs TRBV11-2 and TRBJ1-6, with TRBD1 as a possible D gene (5 bases). The V gene lost 5 bases and the J gene lost 2 bases, with 10 bases spanning the gap. Germline-derived CDR1 and CDR2 are SGHAT and FQNNGV. The CDR3 consists of 15 residues. CDR3 protein: CASSPDRAYNSPLHF. The CDR3 region has the DNA TGTGCCAGCAGCCCCGACAGAGCCTATAATTCACCCCTCCACTTT.

The rearrangement links TRBV2 to TRBJ1-3, with D perhaps matching TRBD1 (6 bases). Germline values: CDR1 SNHLY, CDR2 FYNNEI. Deletions cut 8 bases from V and 0 bases from J, with 11 bases between. The CDR3 runs to 14 residues. The CDR3 here is CASRDTRSGNTIYF. CDR3 coding DNA: TGTGCCAGCCGGGACACGCGCTCTGGAAACACCATATATTTT.